This entry concerns a single T cell receptor beta chain. Its antigen is not known. This CDR3 is 15 amino acids long. In germline, CDR1 is SGHTA, CDR2 FQGNSA. J was trimmed by 5 bases and V by 1 base; bases with no gene match: 4. This record belongs to a study of T cells after yellow fever vaccination. Study-wide background: When fractions had low cell numbers, they were prepared with SMART-Seq v4 Ultra Low Input. Study outcomes and limitations: Contamination by abundant bulk-population clonotypes could be present in FACS-sorted repertoires. Some clonotypes were seen in both the CD4 and the CD8 compartments. These made up a small share and likely arose from convergent recombination.

The TCR cDNA carried a universal primer site and UMIs from 5'RACE template switching. TCRdb recomputed calls from the 5' RACE reads with MiXCR, one row per CDR3 protein. The sample includes under 250,000 distinct CDR3 sequences, about 7% of them seen just once. The rearrangement uses TRBV7-2 and TRBJ2-1; TRBD2 agrees at 8 bases. The sequenced sample was CD4+ T cells sorted from PBMCs, obtained 15 days after the yellow fever booster vaccination. The TCR was taken from a man aged 25 to 40 who received the YFV17D yellow fever vaccine. The CDR3, as DNA: TGTGCCAGCAGCTTAGAAGCGGGAGAGAACAATGAGCAGTTCTTC. It yields the protein CASSLEAGENNEQFF.